This T cell receptor beta chain was recorded in a study of shared clonotypes between healthy human individuals. Naive CD8 cells comprised CD45RO-negative, CCR7-positively selected cells, excluding terminally differentiated effector memory CD45RA+ cells. With 4 bases removed from V and 1 base from J, the gap between germline ends came to 11 bases. Looked up from germline, CDR1 is WNHNN and CDR2 is SYGVQD (reference sequence). This CDR3 has 14 amino acids. Only in-frame clones appear in the TCRdb table, and some are missing; sequencing was by immunoSEQ multiplex PCR. This table holds about 580,000 clones, roughly 98% found once.

The source material was naive CD8+ T cells sorted from blood. The V and J genes are TRBV10-1 and TRBJ2-7; D not certain. This TCR was recovered from a man in his thirties or forties in good health. CDR3 bases: TGCGCCAGCAGTGCGGAACTGGGATCCTACGAGCAGTACTTC. Encoded protein: CASSAELGSYEQYF.